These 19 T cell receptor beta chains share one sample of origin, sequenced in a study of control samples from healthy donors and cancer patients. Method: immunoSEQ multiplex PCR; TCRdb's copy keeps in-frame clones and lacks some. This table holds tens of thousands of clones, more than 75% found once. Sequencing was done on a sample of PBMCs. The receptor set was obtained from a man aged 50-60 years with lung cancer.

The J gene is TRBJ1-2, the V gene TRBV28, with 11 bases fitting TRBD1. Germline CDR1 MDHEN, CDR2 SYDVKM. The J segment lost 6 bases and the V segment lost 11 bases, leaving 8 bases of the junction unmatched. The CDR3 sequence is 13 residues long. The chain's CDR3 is CAVRGQGVDGYTF. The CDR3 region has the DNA TGTGCCGTAAGGGGACAGGGGGTTGATGGCTACACCTTC.

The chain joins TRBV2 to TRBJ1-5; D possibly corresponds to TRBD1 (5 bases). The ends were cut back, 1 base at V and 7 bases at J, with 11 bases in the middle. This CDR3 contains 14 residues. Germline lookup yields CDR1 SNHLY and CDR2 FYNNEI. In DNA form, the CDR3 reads TGTGCCAGCAGTGAAGTCTCGGGGGGACAGCCCCAGCATTTT. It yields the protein CASSEVSGGQPQHF.

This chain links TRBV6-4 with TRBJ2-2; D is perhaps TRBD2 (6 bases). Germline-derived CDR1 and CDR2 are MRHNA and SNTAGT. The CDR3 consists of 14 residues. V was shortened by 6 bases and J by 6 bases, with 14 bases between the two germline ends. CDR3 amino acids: CASSRDSYAGELFF. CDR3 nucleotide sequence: TGTGCCAGCAGCCGGGACTCGTACGCCGGGGAGCTGTTTTTT.

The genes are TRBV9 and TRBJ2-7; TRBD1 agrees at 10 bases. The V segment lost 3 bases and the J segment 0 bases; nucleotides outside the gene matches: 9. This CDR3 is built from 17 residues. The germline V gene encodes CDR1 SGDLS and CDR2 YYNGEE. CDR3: CASSDPRQGAGSYEQYF. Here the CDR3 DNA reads TGTGCCAGCAGCGACCCAAGACAGGGGGCTGGCTCCTACGAGCAGTACTTC. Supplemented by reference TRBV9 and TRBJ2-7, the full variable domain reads DSGVTQTPKHLITATGQRVTLRCSPRSGDLSVYWYQQSLDQGLQFLIQYYNGEERAKGNILERFSAQQFPDLHSELNLSSLELGDSALYFCASSDPRQGAGSYEQYFGPGTRLTVT.

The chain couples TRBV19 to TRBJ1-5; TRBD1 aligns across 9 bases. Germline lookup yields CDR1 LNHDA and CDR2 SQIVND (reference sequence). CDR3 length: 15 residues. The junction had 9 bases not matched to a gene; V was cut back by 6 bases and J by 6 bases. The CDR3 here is CASSGGQGRVQPQHF. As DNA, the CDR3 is TGTGCCAGTAGCGGGGGACAGGGACGGGTTCAGCCCCAGCATTTT.

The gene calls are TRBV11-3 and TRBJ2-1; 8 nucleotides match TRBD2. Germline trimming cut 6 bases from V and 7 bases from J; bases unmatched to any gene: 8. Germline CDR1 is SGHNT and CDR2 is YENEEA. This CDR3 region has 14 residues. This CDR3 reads CASSLSGGRNEQFF. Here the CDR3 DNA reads TGTGCCAGCAGTTTAAGCGGGGGTAGGAATGAGCAGTTCTTC.

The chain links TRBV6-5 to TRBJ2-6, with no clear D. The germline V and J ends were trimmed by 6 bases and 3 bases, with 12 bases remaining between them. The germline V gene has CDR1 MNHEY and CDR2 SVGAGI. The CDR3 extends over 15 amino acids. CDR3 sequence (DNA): TGTGCCAGCAGACGAGCGTGGGGTGGGGCCAACGTCCTGACTTTC. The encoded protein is CASRRAWGGANVLTF.

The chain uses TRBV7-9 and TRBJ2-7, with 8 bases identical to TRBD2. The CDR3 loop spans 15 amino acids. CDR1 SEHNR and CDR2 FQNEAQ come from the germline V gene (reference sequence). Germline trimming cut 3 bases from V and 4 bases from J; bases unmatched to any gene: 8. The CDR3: CASSFSGGNAYEQYF. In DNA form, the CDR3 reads TGTGCCAGCAGCTTCTCGGGGGGGAATGCTTACGAGCAGTACTTC.

Here the CDR3 reads CASSYRLAGVSEQYF. The CDR3 DNA follows: TGTGCCAGCAGTTACAGGCTAGCGGGGGTTTCCGAGCAGTACTTC. The chain carries TRBV6-5 and TRBJ2-7, with 10 bases identical to TRBD2. V lost 2 bases, J lost 6 bases, and 7 bases stayed unmatched. Germline CDR1 MNHEY, CDR2 SVGAGI. The CDR3 spans 15 residues.

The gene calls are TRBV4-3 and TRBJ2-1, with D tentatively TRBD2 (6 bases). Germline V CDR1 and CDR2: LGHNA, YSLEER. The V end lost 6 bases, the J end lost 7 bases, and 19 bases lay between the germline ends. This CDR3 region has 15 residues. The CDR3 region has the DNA TGCGCCAGCAGTCCCCTGTTAGCGGTCGGAAATGAGCAGTTCTTC. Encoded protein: CASSPLLAVGNEQFF.

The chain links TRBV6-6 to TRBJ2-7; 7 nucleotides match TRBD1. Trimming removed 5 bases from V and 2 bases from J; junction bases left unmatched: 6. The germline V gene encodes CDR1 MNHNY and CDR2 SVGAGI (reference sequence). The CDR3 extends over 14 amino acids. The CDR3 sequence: CASSGDRPPYEQYF. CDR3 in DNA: TGTGCCAGCAGTGGGGACAGACCCCCCTACGAGCAGTACTTC.

CDR3: CASSASDRVDQPQHF. The CDR3 coding sequence is TGTGCCAGCAGTGCCTCGGACAGGGTCGATCAGCCCCAGCATTTT. The rearrangement joins TRBV28 to TRBJ1-5; 8 bases are a match to TRBD1. This CDR3 spans 15 amino acids. Per the germline V gene, CDR1 is MDHEN and CDR2 is SYDVKM. Trimming cost V 5 bases and J 5 bases; bases outside gene matches: 8.

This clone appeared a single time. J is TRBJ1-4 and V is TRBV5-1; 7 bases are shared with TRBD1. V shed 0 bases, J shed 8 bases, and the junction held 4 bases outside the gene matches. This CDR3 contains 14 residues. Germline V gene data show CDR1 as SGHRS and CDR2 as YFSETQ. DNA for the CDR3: TGCGCCAGCAGCTTGGGCAGGGGGGAAGAAAAACTGTTTTTT. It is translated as CASSLGRGEEKLFF.

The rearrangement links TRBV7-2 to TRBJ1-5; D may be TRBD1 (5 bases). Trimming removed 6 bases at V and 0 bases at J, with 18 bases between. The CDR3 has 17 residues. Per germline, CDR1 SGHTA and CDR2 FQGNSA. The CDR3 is CASSQGPGEYSNQPQHF. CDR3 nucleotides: TGTGCCAGCAGTCAAGGGCCGGGGGAATATAGCAATCAGCCCCAGCATTTT.

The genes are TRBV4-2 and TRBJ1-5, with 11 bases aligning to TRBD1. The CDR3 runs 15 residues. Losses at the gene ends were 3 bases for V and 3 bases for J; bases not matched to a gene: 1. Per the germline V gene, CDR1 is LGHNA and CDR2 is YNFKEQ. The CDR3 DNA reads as TGTGCCAGCAGCCAGGGACAGGGGGACAATCAGCCCCAGCATTTT. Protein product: CASSQGQGDNQPQHF.

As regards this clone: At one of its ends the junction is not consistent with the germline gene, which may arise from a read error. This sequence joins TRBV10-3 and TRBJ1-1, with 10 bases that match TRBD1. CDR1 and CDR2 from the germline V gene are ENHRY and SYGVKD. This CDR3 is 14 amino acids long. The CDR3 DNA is TGTGCCATCACTGAGACAGGGGGCTTCGATGAAGCTTTCTTT. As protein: CAITETGGFDEAFF.

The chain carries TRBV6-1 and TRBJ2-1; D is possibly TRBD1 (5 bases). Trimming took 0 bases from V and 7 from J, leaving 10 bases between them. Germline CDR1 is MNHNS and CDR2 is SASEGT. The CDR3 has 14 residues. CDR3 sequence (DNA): TGTGCCAGCAGTGAAGCCCTCCGACAGAATGAGCAGTTCTTC. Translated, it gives CASSEALRQNEQFF.

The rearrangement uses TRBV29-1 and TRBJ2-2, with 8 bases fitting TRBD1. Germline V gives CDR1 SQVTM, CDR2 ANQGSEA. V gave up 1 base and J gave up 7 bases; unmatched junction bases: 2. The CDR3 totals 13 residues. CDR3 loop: CSVEVQGVGELFF. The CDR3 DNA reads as TGCAGCGTTGAAGTACAGGGGGTCGGGGAGCTGTTTTTT.

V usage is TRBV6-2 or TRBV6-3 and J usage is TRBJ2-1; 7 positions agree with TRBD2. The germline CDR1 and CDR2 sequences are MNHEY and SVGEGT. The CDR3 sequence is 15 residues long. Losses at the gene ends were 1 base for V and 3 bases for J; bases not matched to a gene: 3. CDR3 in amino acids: CASSYLSGDYNEQFF. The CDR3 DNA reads TGTGCCAGCAGTTACTTGAGCGGGGACTACAATGAGCAGTTCTTC.